Listed here are 5 T cell receptor beta chains from one sample, sequenced in a study of T cell responses to AZD1222 COVID-19 vaccine. Method: immunoSEQ multiplex PCR; TCRdb's copy keeps in-frame clones and lacks some. The sample lists 130,000 to 150,000 clones; approximately 86% were seen once. This material consisted of peripheral blood, taken 28 days after the second dose of the MenACWY control vaccine. The receptors shown here come from an adult who received the MenACWY meningococcal vaccine as a control.

J is TRBJ2-7 and V is TRBV5-8; tentative D call: TRBD1 (6 bases). Germline values: CDR1 SGHTS, CDR2 YDEGEE. The CDR3 runs to 15 residues. The ends were cut back, 4 bases at V and 0 bases at J, with 14 bases in the middle. This chain's CDR3 is CASSVRTGYSYEQYF. The CDR3 coding sequence is TGTGCCAGCAGCGTCCGCACAGGGTACTCCTACGAGCAGTACTTC. Based on the CDR3 plus reference TRBV5-8 and TRBJ2-7, the full variable domain is EAGVTQSPTHLIKTRGQQATLRCSPISGHTSVYWYQQALGLGLQFLLWYDEGEERNRGNFPPRFSGRQFPNYSSELNVNALELEDSALYLCASSVRTGYSYEQYFGPGTRLTVT.

The CDR3 nucleotides are TGTGCCAGTCACGACGACAGGTATCAGCCCCAGCATTTT. It codes for CASHDDRYQPQHF. The chain combines TRBV19 with TRBJ1-5; D might be TRBD1 (6 bases). CDR1 and CDR2 from the germline V gene are LNHDA and SQIVND (reference sequence). The germline V and J ends were trimmed by 8 bases and 5 bases, with 13 bases remaining between them. There are 13 residues in the CDR3.

The J gene is TRBJ1-2, the V gene TRBV6-6; D is undetermined. Deletions cut 0 bases from V and 4 bases from J, with 0 bases between. The CDR3 runs 11 residues. The germline CDR1 and CDR2 sequences are MNHNY and SVGAGI (reference sequence). The chain's CDR3 is CASSYSYGYTF. Written as DNA, the CDR3 is TGTGCCAGCAGTTACTCCTATGGCTACACCTTC.

This chain links TRBV18 with TRBJ2-7; possible D gene TRBD1, 6 bases. The V gene's germline CDR1 is KGHSH and CDR2 LQKENI. The CDR3 is 14 amino acids. The V end was cut by 0 bases, the J end by 4 bases, with 10 bases between. The CDR3 spells CASSPPAQGYEQYF. The DNA for the CDR3 is TGTGCCAGCTCACCACCGGCACAGGGTTACGAGCAGTACTTC.

The genes are TRBV5-1 and TRBJ1-4, with D uncertain. CDR3 length: 13 amino acids. Trimming cost V 0 bases and J 7 bases, with 7 bases left between them. Germline V lookup: CDR1 SGHRS, CDR2 YFSETQ. The CDR3 is CASSLGFGEKLFF. The CDR3 nucleotides read TGCGCCAGCAGCTTGGGTTTCGGTGAAAAACTGTTTTTT.